One sample yielded the 25 T cell receptor beta chains listed below, sequenced in a study of T cells in Graves' hyperthyroidism and ophthalmopathy. TCR beta CDR3 sequences were amplified from RNA transcripts. The study used the HTBI primer set for a first-round RT-PCR of the TCR CDR3. TCRdb re-derived calls from the multiplex PCR reads in MiXCR, one entry per CDR3 protein. The repertoire holds hundreds of thousands of distinct CDR3 sequences, with approximately 16% as singletons. Sequencing used blood. The receptors originated from a woman in her thirties or forties with Graves' ophthalmopathy.

This clonotype appeared many times. The chain is built from TRBV30 and TRBJ2-1, with 8 bases aligning to TRBD2. The CDR3 length is 15 residues. Germline V gene sequence: CDR1 GTSNPN, CDR2 SVGIG (reference sequence). The trim removed 0 bases at V and 12 bases at J, leaving 13 bases unmatched. As DNA, the CDR3 is TGTGCCTGGAGTGTAGGGGGACTAGGGATGTCAGGGCAGTTCTTC. Encoded protein: CAWSVGGLGMSGQFF.

This clonotype showed up many times. The gene calls are TRBV7-8 and TRBJ2-5; the D gene is possibly TRBD1 (7 bases). V was clipped by 1 base and J by 2 bases, with 11 bases between them. The germline V gene encodes CDR1 SGHVS and CDR2 FQNEAQ. The CDR3 sequence is 15 residues long. The CDR3 loop is CASSLVAGQQETQYF. CDR3 coding DNA: TGTGCCAGCAGCTTAGTGGCGGGACAGCAAGAGACCCAGTACTTC.

This clonotype showed up many times. The chain joins TRBV3-1 to TRBJ1-1; D is perhaps TRBD1 (6 bases). The V gene lost 3 bases and the J gene lost 1 base, with 9 bases spanning the gap. The V gene's germline CDR1 is LGHDT and CDR2 YNNKEL (reference sequence). This CDR3 contains 14 residues. CDR3 bases: TGTGCCAGCAGCCAGGGACAACCGAACACTGAAGCTTTCTTT. It specifies CASSQGQPNTEAFF.

This clonotype was counted many times. The CDR3 reads CASSLYGTGGPSNQPQHF. The CDR3, as DNA: TGTGCCAGCAGTTTATATGGGACAGGGGGTCCGAGCAATCAGCCCCAGCATTTT. The chain uses TRBV27 and TRBJ1-5, with TRBD1 identical over 11 bases. V lost 1 base, J lost 1 base, and 6 bases stayed unmatched. This CDR3 is built from 18 residues. From germline, CDR1 is MNHEY and CDR2 SMNVEV (reference sequence).

This clonotype was seen a handful of times. This chain connects TRBV28 to TRBJ2-5, with D tentatively TRBD2 (7 bases). The germline V gene encodes CDR1 MDHEN and CDR2 SYDVKM. The V gene lost 6 bases and the J gene lost 5 bases, with 13 bases spanning the gap. The CDR3 length is 13 residues. CDR3 in amino acids: CASRGRGLETQYF. The DNA of the CDR3 is TGTGCCAGCAGAGGGAGGGGGTTGGAGACCCAGTACTTC. The variable domain in full, completed from reference TRBV28 and TRBJ2-5, reads DVKVTQSSRYLVKRTGEKVFLECVQDMDHENMFWYRQDPGLGLRLIYFSYDVKMKEKGDIPEGYSVSREKKERFSLILESASTNQTSMYLCASRGRGLETQYFGPGTRLLVL.

This clonotype has only a few counts. This sequence joins TRBV4-1 and TRBJ1-1; a possible D gene is TRBD1 (5 bases). Germline V gene data show CDR1 as MGHRA and CDR2 as YSYEKL. V was shortened by 2 bases and J by 3 bases, with 10 bases between the two germline ends. CDR3 size: 14 residues. CDR3 loop: CASSQYVGDTEAFF. CDR3 coding DNA: TGCGCCAGCAGCCAATATGTGGGGGACACTGAAGCTTTCTTT.

This clonotype has just a few counts. This chain uses TRBV30 with TRBJ1-6; D gene ambiguous. CDR1 is GTSNPN and CDR2 is SVGIG in the germline V gene (reference sequence). With 7 bases removed from V and 0 bases from J, the gap between germline ends came to 13 bases. This CDR3 contains 15 residues. The CDR3 DNA is TGTGCCTCGGATCTGGGGATCTCCTATAATTCACCCCTCCACTTT. It encodes CASDLGISYNSPLHF.

Regarding this clonotype: A much larger clone is a single base away; this may be a read error. The genes are TRBV2 and TRBJ2-3, with TRBD2 matching over 8 bases. This CDR3 spans 16 amino acids. V was pared by 6 bases and J by 2 bases, with 10 bases of the junction left unmatched. CDR1 and CDR2 from the germline V gene are SNHLY and FYNNEI. CDR3 DNA sequence: TGTGCCAGCAGCCTTTGGCGGGGGGAAGCCACAGATACGCAGTATTTT. This codes for CASSLWRGEATDTQYF.

This clonotype occurred a few times. A junction end diverges from the germline sequence, so it may reflect a read error. The chain recombines TRBV2 with TRBJ2-5, with 9 bases aligning to TRBD2. This CDR3 spans 15 amino acids. Germline-derived CDR1 and CDR2 are SNHLY and FYNNEI. The CDR3 here is CTSKGTSPIQETQYF. CDR3 sequence (DNA): TGTACCAGCAAAGGGACTAGCCCGATTCAAGAGACCCAGTACTTC.

This clonotype was picked up many times. V is TRBV3-1 and J is TRBJ1-3; D is perhaps TRBD1 (5 bases). Trimming removed 4 bases at V and 0 bases at J, with 10 bases between. CDR1 and CDR2 from the germline V gene are LGHDT and YNNKEL (reference sequence). This CDR3 has 15 residues. The CDR3 loop is CASSRGTYSGNTIYF. CDR3 sequence (DNA): TGTGCCAGCAGCCGCGGGACCTACTCTGGAAACACCATATATTTT. The full variable domain, with the rest looked up from reference TRBV3-1 and TRBJ1-3, is DTAVSQTPKYLVTQMGNDKSIKCEQNLGHDTMYWYKQDSKKFLKIMFSYNNKELIINETVPNRFSPKSPDKAHLNLHINSLELGDSAVYFCASSRGTYSGNTIYFGEGSWLTVV.

In this sample, this clonotype turned up many times. The chain links TRBV5-6 to TRBJ1-1; weak D call: TRBD1 (6 bases). The germline CDR1 and CDR2 sequences are SGHDT and YYEEEE. The V end was cut by 1 base, the J end by 7 bases, with 14 bases between. CDR3 size: 14 residues. CDR3 in amino acids: CASSLRHRAGEAFF. CDR3 coding DNA: TGTGCCAGCAGCTTGAGGCACAGGGCCGGTGAAGCTTTCTTT.

At least ten counts were recorded for this clonotype. CDR3 amino acids: CASSPRTGGGNEQFF. CDR3 DNA: TGTGCCAGCTCACCCCGGACAGGGGGTGGCAATGAGCAGTTCTTC. The chain couples TRBV18 to TRBJ2-1, with 10 bases aligning to TRBD1. The V and J ends lost 3 bases and 6 bases, in that order; junction bases with no gene match: 5. Germline-derived CDR1 and CDR2 are KGHSH and LQKENI. The CDR3 loop spans 15 amino acids.

Regarding this clonotype: A single base separates this from a much larger clone, so it may be a read error. The rearrangement joins TRBV2 to TRBJ2-1, with a possible D match to TRBD2 (7 bases). The CDR3 runs to 15 residues. The germline V gene has CDR1 SNHLY and CDR2 FYNNEI. Trimming removed 6 bases from V and 6 bases from J, with 18 bases in between. Here the CDR3 reads CASRDGGGGANEQFF. In DNA, the CDR3 is TGTGCCAGCAGGGATGGTGGGGGGGGGGCCAATGAGCAGTTCTTC.

In its sample, this clonotype was seen many times. The chain employs TRBV2 and TRBJ2-5; 7 bases map to TRBD1. V dropped 7 bases and J dropped 3; count of bases not matched to a gene: 5. The V gene's germline CDR1 is SNHLY and CDR2 FYNNEI. CDR3 length: 13 residues. The CDR3 sequence is CASIGTAKETQYF. CDR3 nucleotides: TGTGCCAGCATCGGGACAGCGAAAGAGACCCAGTACTTC.

This clonotype was seen repeatedly, ten times or more. The rearrangement joins TRBV6-2 or TRBV6-3 to TRBJ1-5; tentatively, D is TRBD1 (5 bases). The V and J ends lost 4 bases and 0 bases respectively, with 19 bases between them. The germline CDR1 and CDR2 sequences are MNHEY and SVGEGT. The CDR3 extends over 18 amino acids. The CDR3: CASSFRVWGIYSNQPQHF. The CDR3 DNA is TGTGCCAGCAGTTTCAGGGTGTGGGGCATATATAGCAATCAGCCCCAGCATTTT.

There are many counts of this clonotype. The chain employs TRBV6-2 or TRBV6-3 and TRBJ2-5; D is undetermined. CDR1 is MNHEY and CDR2 is SVGEGT in the germline V gene. Trimming stripped 7 bases from V and 1 base from J, with 10 bases between. The CDR3 consists of 13 residues. CDR3 amino acids: CASTNRLQETQYF. The CDR3 region has the DNA TGTGCCAGCACCAATCGGCTCCAAGAGACCCAGTACTTC.

This clonotype was counted between two and nine times. The chain uses TRBV5-1 and TRBJ2-1; 13 bases line up with TRBD2. The CDR3 runs 16 residues. The V gene end was trimmed by 2 bases and the J gene end by 2 bases; junction bases not matched to a gene: 1. Germline V gives CDR1 SGHRS, CDR2 YFSETQ. In DNA, the CDR3 is TGCGCCAGCAGCTTACTAGCGGGAGGGGCCTACAATGAGCAGTTCTTC. Protein sequence: CASSLLAGGAYNEQFF.

This clonotype was found a few times. The J gene is TRBJ2-3, the V gene TRBV10-3; 10 bases line up with TRBD1. CDR3 length: 15 residues. Germline V gene sequence: CDR1 ENHRY, CDR2 SYGVKD. V trimming: 3 bases; J trimming: 2 bases; junction bases outside the gene matches: 2. Here the CDR3 reads CAISDGTGVTDTQYF. In DNA, the CDR3 is TGTGCCATCAGTGACGGGACAGGGGTCACAGATACGCAGTATTTT.

This clonotype was seen many times. This chain joins TRBV3-1 and TRBJ1-3; 8 positions agree with TRBD1. The CDR3 is 15 amino acids. Germline lookup yields CDR1 LGHDT and CDR2 YNNKEL (reference sequence). V lost 11 bases and J lost 0; bases outside the gene matches: 9. CDR3 in DNA: TGTGCCGCCGGGACAGGTCATTCCTCTGGAAACACCATATATTTT. Translating gives CAAGTGHSSGNTIYF.

V is TRBV5-4 and J is TRBJ2-1; 8 bases align to TRBD2. The CDR3 consists of 17 residues. Looked up from germline, CDR1 is SGHNT and CDR2 is YYREEE (reference sequence). J was trimmed by 1 base and V by 5 bases; bases with no gene match: 11. CDR3 residues: CASRYTFSGESYNEQFF. CDR3 nucleotide sequence: TGTGCCAGCAGGTACACCTTTAGCGGGGAGTCCTACAATGAGCAGTTCTTC.

This clonotype was detected many times. The gene calls are TRBV18 and TRBJ2-5; D remains ambiguous. The CDR3 has 15 residues. The V gene's germline CDR1 is KGHSH and CDR2 LQKENI. The V end lost 3 bases, the J end lost 5 bases, and 16 bases lay between the germline ends. CDR3 DNA sequence: TGTGCCAGCTCACCTTTGGGATCGTTCAGCGAGACCCAGTACTTC. Its protein is CASSPLGSFSETQYF.

The V call is TRBV7-2, the J call TRBJ2-7; tentative D call: TRBD1 (6 bases). V gave up 5 bases and J gave up 5 bases, with 22 bases separating them. Per germline, CDR1 SGHTA and CDR2 FQGNSA. The CDR3 extends over 16 amino acids. CDR3 residues: CASSTRGTKKPHEQYF. CDR3 DNA: TGTGCCAGCAGCACTAGAGGGACAAAAAAACCGCACGAGCAGTACTTC.

V usage is TRBV5-1 and J usage is TRBJ2-1, with TRBD1 matching 8 bases. The CDR3 has 15 residues. The V segment lost 3 bases and the J segment 5 bases; nucleotides outside the gene matches: 7. Germline assignment: CDR1 SGHRS and CDR2 YFSETQ. CDR3 amino acids: CASSSSGTGHNEQFF. CDR3 sequence (DNA): TGCGCCAGCAGCTCCTCCGGGACAGGCCACAATGAGCAGTTCTTC.

This clonotype was seen more than once but under ten times. The rearrangement links TRBV28 to TRBJ2-7; perhaps TRBD1 as D (5 bases). The CDR3 extends over 13 amino acids. V shed 4 bases and J shed 4 bases, with 11 bases lying between them. Per the germline V gene, CDR1 is MDHEN and CDR2 is SYDVKM. The DNA of the CDR3 is TGTGCCAGCAGTTCAGGGCATGGATACGAGCAGTACTTC. It encodes CASSSGHGYEQYF.

This clonotype showed up many times. J is TRBJ2-1 and V is TRBV5-1; possibly TRBD1 for D (6 bases). The V gene lost 5 bases and the J gene lost 4 bases, with 13 bases spanning the gap. Germline-derived CDR1 and CDR2 are SGHRS and YFSETQ. This CDR3 comprises 14 residues. This CDR3 is CASSNRVGYNEQFF. CDR3 bases: TGCGCCAGCAGTAACAGGGTTGGGTACAATGAGCAGTTCTTC.